A single sample gave rise to the 21 T cell receptor beta chains below, sequenced in a study of cytomegalovirus exposure and HLA in healthy donors. A multiplex PCR was run with 60 Vbeta primers and 13 Jbeta primers. Here immunoSEQ multiplex PCR was the method, and the copy in TCRdb shows in-frame clones only, minus some. The data hold about 160,000 clones, with about 80% observed a single time. Sequencing used PBMCs. Receptor source: a woman in her thirties or forties in good health and CMV-seronegative.

The chain links TRBV28 to TRBJ1-5; no reliable D call. Germline V gene sequence: CDR1 MDHEN, CDR2 SYDVKM. V gave up 2 bases and J gave up 0 bases, with 11 bases separating them. This CDR3 is 16 amino acids long. The DNA for the CDR3 is TGTGCCAGCAGTTTAATGGGGAGTTATAGCAATCAGCCCCAGCATTTT. Residues: CASSLMGSYSNQPQHF.

The chain joins TRBV5-4 to TRBJ2-3; TRBD2 matches at 8 bases. CDR1 and CDR2 from the germline V gene are SGHNT and YYREEE (reference sequence). With V trimmed by 4 bases and J by 2 bases, 6 bases remained unmatched. There are 15 residues in the CDR3. The CDR3 DNA sequence: TGTGCCAGCAGCCAAGCGGGAGTCCCCACAGATACGCAGTATTTT. This translates into CASSQAGVPTDTQYF.

The V call is TRBV18, the J call TRBJ2-1, with D perhaps matching TRBD1 (6 bases). Deletions cut 3 bases from V and 4 bases from J, with 19 bases between. The CDR3 totals 17 residues. The germline V gene encodes CDR1 KGHSH and CDR2 LQKENI. The CDR3 loop reads CASSPLFGGGTYNEQFF. The CDR3 nucleotides read TGTGCCAGCTCACCTCTGTTTGGGGGCGGTACGTACAATGAGCAGTTCTTC.

V gene TRBV2 combines with J gene TRBJ1-2; 8 bases match TRBD1. The germline CDR1 and CDR2 sequences are SNHLY and FYNNEI. V lost 7 bases, J lost 1 base, and 11 bases stayed unmatched. The CDR3 loop spans 16 amino acids. CDR3 sequence: CASNVGQGTFNYGYTF. The CDR3, as DNA: TGTGCCAGCAACGTTGGACAGGGCACTTTTAACTATGGCTACACCTTC.

The rearrangement links TRBV1 to TRBJ2-3; TRBD2 was called by the table and not checked on the DNA. TRBV1 is recorded as a pseudogene. The CDR3 sequence is 19 residues long. The CDR3 DNA reads TGCACCAGCAGCCAAGACCGATCTAGCGGGAGGGCGGAAATAGATACGCAGTATTTT. This translates into CTSSQDRSSGRAEIDTQYF.

The chain couples TRBV25-1 to TRBJ2-3; no clear D gene. Germline values: CDR1 MGHDK, CDR2 SYGVNS. Deletions cut 4 bases from V and 8 bases from J, with 10 bases between. There are 12 residues in the CDR3. CDR3 coding DNA: TGTGCCAGCAGTGGTTTCCCAGGTACGCAGTATTTT. Translating it yields CASSGFPGTQYF.

This chain links TRBV10-3 with TRBJ1-6; 7 bases agree with TRBD1. This CDR3 has 13 amino acids. Germline V gene lookup returns CDR1 ENHRY and CDR2 SYGVKD. J was trimmed by 7 bases and V by 6 bases; bases with no gene match: 3. CDR3 nucleotides: TGTGCCATCAGGGGGACAGTGAATTCACCCCTCCACTTT. It codes for CAIRGTVNSPLHF.

The V gene is TRBV15, the J gene TRBJ1-1; D may be TRBD1 (6 bases). From germline, CDR1 is LNHNV and CDR2 YYDKDF (reference sequence). Trimming shortened V by 8 bases and J by 1 base, and 11 bases separated the two germline ends. This CDR3 comprises 13 residues. Written as DNA, the CDR3 is TGTGCCACCTCCCAACAGGGGAACACTGAAGCTTTCTTT. Protein sequence: CATSQQGNTEAFF.

This rearrangement joins TRBV6-6 to TRBJ1-6; 8 bases align to TRBD1. CDR1 is MNHNY and CDR2 is SVGAGI in the germline V gene (reference sequence). The CDR3 is 14 amino acids. The trim removed 6 bases at V and 7 bases at J, leaving 5 bases unmatched. CDR3 in amino acids: CASRGDRTNSPLHF. For the CDR3, the DNA is TGTGCCAGCAGGGGGGACAGGACGAATTCACCCCTCCACTTT.

The chain combines TRBV27 with TRBJ2-3, with TRBD1 matching over 7 bases. The germline V gene has CDR1 MNHEY and CDR2 SMNVEV (reference sequence). The CDR3 is 11 amino acids. After removal of 5 bases from V and 13 bases from J, the junction contained 6 bases not matched to a gene. The CDR3 region has the DNA TGTGCCAGCAGTCTAGGGGGCCCGGAGTATTTT. Its protein product is CASSLGGPEYF.

The chain couples TRBV6-1 to TRBJ1-2; the D gene is possibly TRBD1 (6 bases). The ends were cut back, 2 bases at V and 3 bases at J, with 13 bases in the middle. Germline CDR1 reads MNHNS; CDR2 reads SASEGT. CDR3 length: 15 amino acids. In DNA, the CDR3 is TGTGCCAGCAGTGAATCGGGGGGGCTTGACTATGGCTACACCTTC. Its translation is CASSESGGLDYGYTF.

The chain employs TRBV14 and TRBJ2-7, with 7 bases aligning to TRBD1. Germline CDR1 SGHDN, CDR2 FVKESK. The CDR3 runs to 14 residues. V lost 0 bases, J lost 2 bases, and 1 base stayed unmatched. CDR3 coding DNA: TGTGCCAGCAGCCAAGATGGGACAGCCTACGAGCAGTACTTC. It translates to CASSQDGTAYEQYF.

This rearrangement joins TRBV6-5 to TRBJ1-1; TRBD1 is a possible D gene (5 bases). The CDR3 spans 14 residues. CDR1 and CDR2 (germline): MNHEY, SVGAGI. V lost 2 bases to trimming and J lost 1 base, with 8 bases between them. The CDR3 is CASSYDQGNTEAFF. The CDR3 DNA sequence: TGTGCCAGCAGTTACGATCAGGGGAACACTGAAGCTTTCTTT.

The rearrangement joins TRBV21-1 to TRBJ1-2. TRBV21-1 is annotated as a pseudogene. This CDR3 is built from 13 residues. This chain's CDR3 is CASSPGGDRSFTF. In DNA form, the CDR3 reads TGTGCCAGCAGCCCTGGCGGGGACCGAAGCTTCACCTTC.

This clone was seen only a few times. This chain links TRBV7-9 with TRBJ2-1, with 12 bases lining up with TRBD2. The CDR3 length is 17 residues. CDR1 and CDR2 (germline): SEHNR, FQNEAQ (reference sequence). V gave up 5 bases and J gave up 2 bases; unmatched junction bases: 7. The DNA for the CDR3 is TGTGCCAGCAGCGCCCGACTAGCGGGAGAAACCTACAATGAGCAGTTCTTC. Amino acids: CASSARLAGETYNEQFF.

This clone was picked up one time. The chain uses TRBV7-9 and TRBJ2-3, with 7 bases identical to TRBD2. The trim removed 1 base at V and 4 bases at J, leaving 8 bases unmatched. The CDR3 has 16 residues. The germline CDR1 and CDR2 sequences are SEHNR and FQNEAQ (reference sequence). The CDR3 nucleotides read TGTGCCAGCAGCTTAGTTCATCCGGGAGGCGCAGATACGCAGTATTTT. This sequence encodes CASSLVHPGGADTQYF.

The CDR3 DNA sequence: TGTGCTAGTGGTACCGGAGAGACCCAGTACTTC. Protein sequence: CASGTGETQYF. This chain uses TRBV12-5 with TRBJ2-5; D remains ambiguous. Per the germline V gene, CDR1 is LGHNT and CDR2 is FRNRAP. The CDR3 is 11 residues long. Trimming shortened V by 5 bases and J by 4 bases, and 5 bases separated the two germline ends.

The V call is TRBV5-1, the J call TRBJ2-2; TRBD1 matches at 8 bases. CDR1 is SGHRS, CDR2 YFSETQ, per germline. The CDR3 is 17 residues long. With 0 bases clipped from V and 5 bases from J, the junction kept 9 bases outside the gene matches. CDR3 protein: CASSLASGQGRTGELFF. CDR3 DNA: TGCGCCAGCAGCTTGGCCTCCGGACAGGGAAGGACCGGGGAGCTGTTTTTT. Based on the CDR3 plus reference TRBV5-1 and TRBJ2-2, the full variable domain is KAGVTQTPRYLIKTRGQQVTLSCSPISGHRSVSWYQQTPGQGLQFLFEYFSETQRNKGNFPGRFSGRQFSNSRSEMNVSTLELGDSALYLCASSLASGQGRTGELFFGEGSRLTVL.

The genes are TRBV7-9 and TRBJ2-7; 8 bases agree with TRBD1. CDR1 and CDR2 from the germline V gene are SEHNR and FQNEAQ (reference sequence). The length of the CDR3 is 15 residues. J lost 3 bases, V lost 5 bases, and 9 bases had no gene match. CDR3 coding DNA: TGTGCCAGCAGCCCTACCCCAGGGGGCGGCTACGAGCAGTACTTC. This sequence encodes CASSPTPGGGYEQYF. The variable domain in full, completed from reference TRBV7-9 and TRBJ2-7, reads DTGVSQNPRHKITKRGQNVTFRCDPISEHNRLYWYRQTLGQGPEFLTYFQNEAQLEKSRLLSDRFSAERPKGSFSTLEIQRTEQGDSAMYLCASSPTPGGGYEQYFGPGTRLTVT.

This clone has just a few counts. Other DNA variants within this sample encode the same CDR3. V and J are TRBV9 and TRBJ2-5, with 13 bases lining up with TRBD2. The CDR3 extends over 16 amino acids. V lost 3 bases and J lost 5; bases outside the gene matches: 7. Germline loops: CDR1 SGDLS, CDR2 YYNGEE. The CDR3 nucleotides are TGTGCCAGCAGCGCACTAGCGGGGGGGCCTGGTGAGACCCAGTACTTC. Its protein is CASSALAGGPGETQYF.

The chain employs TRBV5-1 and TRBJ2-5, with D hard to call. V lost 4 bases and J 2 bases, leaving 12 bases between the germline ends. The CDR3 sequence is 14 residues long. CDR1 SGHRS and CDR2 YFSETQ come from the germline V gene. The DNA for the CDR3 is TGCGCCAGCAGCCCAGGCAACCCGCAAGAGACCCAGTACTTC. This translates into CASSPGNPQETQYF.